This TCR beta chain was observed in a study of blood T cell repertoires in COVID-19. Study at large: The United States, Italy and Spain were the sources of the acute and convalescent COVID-19 samples. The cDNA or gDNA used as material had been derived from T cells, B-cell-depleted T cells, or PBMCs.

In the original analysis: Amplification from reference gene primers served as the basis for estimated nucleated cell counts. The method was immunoSEQ multiplex PCR; TCRdb's version includes in-frame clones alone and lacks a portion of them. The V and J calls and the clone size are those of that table, but D and trimming were determined from the DNA. Of about 230,000 clones listed, around nine tenths are singletons. The V and J ends lost 6 bases and 9 bases respectively, with 21 bases between them. CDR1 is LNHDA, CDR2 SQIVND, per germline (reference sequence). This CDR3 is built from 16 residues. Sequenced sample: peripheral blood. This TCR derives from a woman aged 60-75 years with acute or convalescent COVID-19. V usage is TRBV19 and J usage is TRBJ1-6; D might be TRBD1 (5 bases). The chain's CDR3 is CASRTVLIAGSSPLHF. The CDR3 bases are TGTGCCAGTAGGACAGTACTAATTGCAGGTAGTTCACCCCTCCACTTT.